Listed here are 22 T cell receptor beta chains from one sample, sequenced in a study of graft-versus-host responses after intestinal transplantation. These receptors have no identified antigens. The protocol was immunoSEQ multiplex PCR, while the TCRdb copy is restricted to in-frame clones and leaves out a portion. The repertoire holds tens of thousands of clones, with 91% as singletons. The material sequenced was unstimulated CD4+ T cells sorted from spleen or lymph node cells, taken before intestinal transplant. The receptor source for this set is a human donor who received an intestinal transplant.

The V and J genes are TRBV7-9 and TRBJ2-3; TRBD2 matches 8 bases. The CDR3 length is 15 residues. Germline assignment: CDR1 SEHNR and CDR2 FQNEAQ (reference sequence). Trimming at V came to 8 bases and at J to 4 bases, leaving 11 bases not matched to a gene. In DNA, the CDR3 is TGTGCCAGCCTCCCTCGGGGGGGGCCCCCAGATACGCAGTATTTT. The encoded protein is CASLPRGGPPDTQYF. The full variable domain, rest sourced from reference TRBV7-9 and TRBJ2-3, is DTGVSQNPRHKITKRGQNVTFRCDPISEHNRLYWYRQTLGQGPEFLTYFQNEAQLEKSRLLSDRFSAERPKGSFSTLEIQRTEQGDSAMYLCASLPRGGPPDTQYFGPGTRLTVL.

A single count supports this clone. V is TRBV7-9 and J is TRBJ2-7; 7 bases map to TRBD1. Trimming removed 3 bases from V and 1 base from J; junction bases left unmatched: 6. Germline assignment: CDR1 SEHNR and CDR2 FQNEAQ (reference sequence). This CDR3 region has 15 residues. CDR3 amino acids: CASSLTGFESYEQYF. The CDR3 DNA reads as TGTGCCAGCAGCTTGACAGGGTTTGAATCCTACGAGCAGTACTTC.

The chain recombines TRBV29-1 with TRBJ2-3, with D tentatively TRBD2 (5 bases). This CDR3 has 17 amino acids. The germline gives CDR1 SQVTM, CDR2 ANQGSEA. The V gene lost 0 bases and the J gene lost 2 bases, with 18 bases spanning the gap. The chain's CDR3 is CSVEDLWGANSTDTQYF. The CDR3 bases are TGCAGCGTTGAAGATCTTTGGGGAGCGAATTCCACAGATACGCAGTATTTT.

CDR3 nucleotides: TGTGCCAGCACCTATCAGGGGAGAGGCTATGGCTACACCTTC. Encoded protein: CASTYQGRGYGYTF. The rearrangement uses TRBV2 and TRBJ1-2; D is possibly TRBD1 (6 bases). V dropped 7 bases and J dropped 4 bases, with 16 bases sitting between them. CDR3 size: 14 residues. The germline V gene has CDR1 SNHLY and CDR2 FYNNEI.

The chain combines TRBV6-5 with TRBJ2-1; TRBD2 is a possible D gene (6 bases). Germline V gene lookup returns CDR1 MNHEY and CDR2 SVGAGI. V was pared by 6 bases and J by 6 bases, with 18 bases between. There are 15 residues in the CDR3. The chain's CDR3 is CASSLTRAGTNEQFF. The CDR3 region has the DNA TGTGCCAGCAGCCTGACTAGGGCGGGGACCAATGAGCAGTTCTTC.

J is TRBJ2-3 and V is TRBV7-2; 7 bases fit TRBD2. The CDR3 loop spans 16 amino acids. From germline, CDR1 is SGHTA and CDR2 FQGNSA. J was trimmed by 2 bases and V by 6 bases; bases with no gene match: 11. The CDR3 nucleotides read TGTGCCAGCAGTCTCAGACGCGGGGGATACACAGATACGCAGTATTTT. Translating gives CASSLRRGGYTDTQYF.

The chain carries TRBV7-2 and TRBJ2-5, with 10 bases matching TRBD2. Germline V gene data show CDR1 as SGHTA and CDR2 as FQGNSA. Trimming cost V 0 bases and J 4 bases; bases outside gene matches: 5. This CDR3 has 16 amino acids. CDR3: CASSLAGSGGRETQYF. The CDR3, as DNA: TGTGCCAGCAGCTTAGCGGGTAGCGGGGGGAGAGAGACCCAGTACTTC.

The chain has TRBV27 and TRBJ2-5, with 9 bases lining up with TRBD2. The junction had 9 bases not matched to a gene; V was cut back by 2 bases and J by 2 bases. This CDR3 is built from 17 residues. Looked up from germline, CDR1 is MNHEY and CDR2 is SMNVEV (reference sequence). CDR3 sequence (DNA): TGTGCCAGCAGTTTAAAGGGTAGCGGGGGCCGACAAGAGACCCAGTACTTC. Its protein product is CASSLKGSGGRQETQYF.

J is TRBJ1-1 and V is TRBV19; D call uncertain. V was cut by 2 bases and J by 3 bases, with 16 bases left in between. CDR1 and CDR2 from the germline V gene are LNHDA and SQIVND (reference sequence). The length of the CDR3 is 16 residues. As DNA, the CDR3 is TGTGCCAGTAGTATACAGCCCACAGTAATTTACACTGAAGCTTTCTTT. Its translation is CASSIQPTVIYTEAFF.

The V call is TRBV29-1, the J call TRBJ1-2, with 8 bases aligning to TRBD1. The trim removed 0 bases at V and 11 bases at J, leaving 11 bases unmatched. The CDR3 consists of 14 residues. Germline V gene sequence: CDR1 SQVTM, CDR2 ANQGSEA. The CDR3 here is CSVEDHATGGKYTF. CDR3 bases: TGCAGCGTTGAAGACCATGCCACAGGGGGGAAATACACCTTC.

The CDR3 region is CASSKGPTDTEAFF. CDR3 coding DNA: TGTGCCAGCAGTAAGGGCCCGACAGACACTGAAGCTTTCTTT. V gene TRBV6-4 combines with J gene TRBJ1-1, with D possibly TRBD1 on 5 matching bases. Trimming took 5 bases from V and 3 from J, leaving 13 bases between them. The germline V gene has CDR1 MRHNA and CDR2 SNTAGT. This CDR3 is 14 amino acids long.

V is TRBV10-3 and J is TRBJ2-7, with a tentative D call TRBD1 (6 bases). The germline CDR1 and CDR2 sequences are ENHRY and SYGVKD. The CDR3 is made up of 13 amino acids. Between the trimmed V and J ends, which lost 5 bases and 1 base, there was a span of 9 bases. CDR3 in DNA: TGTGCCATCAGTTTGACAGGTTCCTACGAGCAGTACTTC. Translated, it gives CAISLTGSYEQYF.

This clone showed up just once. This rearrangement joins TRBV5-1 to TRBJ1-2; D ambiguous. CDR3 length: 17 amino acids. Germline CDR1 is SGHRS and CDR2 is YFSETQ. Trimming shortened V by 0 bases and J by 2 bases, and 17 bases separated the two germline ends. CDR3 sequence (DNA): TGCGCCAGCAGCTTGGGGTGGTTCTCAGAACTAAACTATGGCTACACCTTC. This translates into CASSLGWFSELNYGYTF.

The chain combines TRBV11-3 with TRBJ2-5, with 10 positions matching TRBD1. This CDR3 is built from 17 residues. Germline V gene sequence: CDR1 SGHNT, CDR2 YENEEA. V shed 0 bases and J 2 bases; nucleotides not matched to a gene: 6. For the CDR3, the DNA is TGTGCCAGCAGCTTAGATCACAGGACAGGGGGTCAAGAGACCCAGTACTTC. Its translation: CASSLDHRTGGQETQYF.

The chain links TRBV15 to TRBJ2-3; TRBD2 might be the D (5 bases). Between the trimmed V and J ends, which lost 5 bases and 2 bases, there was a span of 11 bases. In germline, CDR1 is LNHNV, CDR2 YYDKDF (reference sequence). The CDR3 covers 14 residues. The CDR3 region has the DNA TGTGCCACCAGCGAAGGACTCACCACAGATACGCAGTATTTT. Translated: CATSEGLTTDTQYF.

The chain uses TRBV27 and TRBJ1-2; weak D call: TRBD1 (6 bases). This CDR3 spans 14 amino acids. V was cut by 3 bases and J by 6 bases, with 14 bases left in between. The germline gives CDR1 MNHEY, CDR2 SMNVEV (reference sequence). The DNA for the CDR3 is TGTGCCAGCAGTTTCATTCGGGGGGCGGATGGCTACACCTTC. This sequence encodes CASSFIRGADGYTF.

The chain is built from TRBV11-2 and TRBJ1-5; a possible D gene is TRBD1 (6 bases). Germline loops: CDR1 SGHAT, CDR2 FQNNGV. The CDR3 is made up of 16 amino acids. V dropped 4 bases and J dropped 3 bases, with 16 bases sitting between them. The CDR3 region is CASSSGRTANNQPQHF. The CDR3 nucleotides read TGTGCCAGCAGCTCCGGAAGGACAGCGAACAATCAGCCCCAGCATTTT.

V and J are TRBV2 and TRBJ2-2; TRBD1 might be the D (5 bases). V was shortened by 5 bases and J by 7 bases, with 17 bases between the two germline ends. This CDR3 contains 15 residues. CDR1 is SNHLY, CDR2 FYNNEI, per germline. The CDR3 bases are TGTGCCAGCAGTTCGAAGGGGTTAGGTCACGGGGAGCTGTTTTTT. Protein sequence: CASSSKGLGHGELFF. The whole variable domain, filled in from reference TRBV2 and TRBJ2-2, reads EPEVTQTPSHQVTQMGQEVILRCVPISNHLYFYWYRQILGQKVEFLVSFYNNEISEKSEIFDDQFSVERPDGSNFTLKIRSTKLEDSAMYFCASSSKGLGHGELFFGEGSRLTVL.

The chain uses TRBV29-1 and TRBJ1-1; D call uncertain. CDR1 and CDR2 (germline): SQVTM, ANQGSEA. Trimming removed 4 bases at V and 5 bases at J, with 11 bases between. The CDR3 is made up of 12 amino acids. The CDR3 reads CSVAGQTTEAFF. The CDR3 nucleotides are TGCAGCGTTGCGGGTCAAACGACTGAAGCTTTCTTT.

CDR3 protein: CAISESGGPQHF. CDR3 DNA: TGTGCCATCAGTGAGTCGGGAGGCCCCCAGCATTTT. The rearrangement links TRBV10-3 to TRBJ1-5; D uncertain. Germline CDR1 ENHRY, CDR2 SYGVKD. The germline V and J ends were trimmed by 0 bases and 10 bases, with 7 bases remaining between them. The CDR3 totals 12 residues.

This rearrangement joins TRBV29-1 to TRBJ1-4, with D possibly matching TRBD1 (5 bases). Trimming pared 6 bases from V and 0 bases from J, leaving 11 bases between. Germline V gives CDR1 SQVTM, CDR2 ANQGSEA. The CDR3 is 14 residues long. The CDR3 DNA reads as TGCAGCGTCTGGGGGGAGGCAACTAATGAAAAACTGTTTTTT. This sequence encodes CSVWGEATNEKLFF.

V gene TRBV18 combines with J gene TRBJ1-3; tentatively, D is TRBD1 (6 bases). V lost 4 bases and J 0 bases, leaving 13 bases between the germline ends. Germline V gene data show CDR1 as KGHSH and CDR2 as LQKENI. The length of the CDR3 is 16 residues. For the CDR3, the DNA is TGTGCCAGCTCACTCAAGGACAGCCACTCTGGAAACACCATATATTTT. This codes for CASSLKDSHSGNTIYF.